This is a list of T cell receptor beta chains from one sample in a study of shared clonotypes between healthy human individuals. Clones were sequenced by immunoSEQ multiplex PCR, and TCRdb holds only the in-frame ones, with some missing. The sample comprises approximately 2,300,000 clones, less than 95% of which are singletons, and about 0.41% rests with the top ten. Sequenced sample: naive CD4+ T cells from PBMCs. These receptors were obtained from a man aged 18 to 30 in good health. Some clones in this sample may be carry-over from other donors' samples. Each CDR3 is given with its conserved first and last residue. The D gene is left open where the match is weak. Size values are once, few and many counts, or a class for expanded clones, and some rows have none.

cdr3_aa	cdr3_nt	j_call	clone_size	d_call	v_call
CASSSTGGAGYNEQFF	TGTGCCAGCAGCTCAACAGGGGGCGCTGGGTACAATGAGCAGTTCTTC	TRBJ2-1	.	TRBD1	TRBV5-4
CASSFRDQPQHF	TGTGCCAGCAGTTTTAGGGATCAGCCCCAGCATTTT	TRBJ1-5	once	.	TRBV27
CASSLLSGNSYNEQFF	TGTGCCAGCTCACTCCTAAGCGGGAACTCCTACAATGAGCAGTTCTTC	TRBJ2-1	.	TRBD2	TRBV18
CASRRGGGTGELFF	TGTGCCAGCAGAAGGGGGGGCGGTACCGGGGAGCTGTTTTTT	TRBJ2-2	.	.	TRBV28
CASSSKGRETQYF	TGCGCCAGCAGTTCGAAAGGAAGGGAGACCCAGTACTTC	TRBJ2-5	.	.	TRBV5-1
CASSMRLAGRGLNEQFF	TGTGCCAGCAGCATGAGACTAGCGGGAAGGGGGTTGAATGAGCAGTTCTTC	TRBJ2-1	.	TRBD2	TRBV5-4
CSVVDRNTEAFF	TGCAGCGTTGTGGATAGGAACACTGAAGCTTTCTTT	TRBJ1-1	.	.	TRBV29-1
CASSRGGGPYEQYF	TGTGCCAGCAGTCGAGGTGGGGGGCCCTACGAGCAGTACTTC	TRBJ2-7	.	.	TRBV28
CASSLDPGGIGEQFF	TGTGCCAGCAGCTTAGACCCTGGGGGGATCGGTGAGCAGTTCTTC	TRBJ2-1	once	.	TRBV11-3
CASSPDGEGGELFF	TGTGCCAGCAGCCCGGACGGAGAGGGTGGGGAGCTGTTTTTT	TRBJ2-2	.	.	TRBV11-3
CASSADRGYEQYF	TGTGCCAGCAGCGCGGACAGGGGGTACGAGCAGTACTTC	TRBJ2-7	.	TRBD1	TRBV6-4
CASSLTGTSTNEKLFF	TGCGCCAGCAGCTTGACTGGGACTTCAACTAATGAAAAACTGTTTTTT	TRBJ1-4	.	.	TRBV5-1
CATSTRGWGSYNEQFF	TGTGCCACCAGCACCCGTGGCTGGGGCTCCTACAATGAGCAGTTCTTC	TRBJ2-1	.	.	TRBV15
CASNLRPGVAGANVLTF	TGTGCCAGCAACCTAAGGCCAGGGGTGGCTGGGGCCAACGTCCTGACTTTC	TRBJ2-6	.	.	TRBV11-2
CASNERVPPSGANVLTF	TGTGCCAGCAATGAAAGGGTTCCGCCATCTGGGGCCAACGTCCTGACTTTC	TRBJ2-6	.	.	TRBV2
CASSFPSGGEGTEAFF	TGTGCCAGCAGCTTTCCCTCTGGGGGAGAAGGCACTGAAGCTTTCTTT	TRBJ1-1	.	.	TRBV13
CASRLAGGFSETQYF	TGTGCCAGCCGACTAGCGGGAGGTTTTTCAGAGACCCAGTACTTC	TRBJ2-5	.	TRBD2	TRBV5-4
CASSLLVPSPAGSYEQYF	TGTGCCAGCAGCTTATTGGTTCCCAGCCCCGCAGGCAGCTACGAGCAGTACTTC	TRBJ2-7	.	.	TRBV7-2
CAWSPQGEKLFF	TGTGCCTGGAGTCCCCAGGGGGAAAAACTGTTTTTT	TRBJ1-4	.	.	TRBV30